These 20 T cell receptor beta chains were all obtained from the same sample, sequenced in a study of blood T cell repertoires in COVID-19. Sequencing was performed with immunoSEQ multiplex PCR; in TCRdb, only in-frame clones are kept and a portion is missing. The sample carries roughly 140,000 clones, roughly 80% recorded once. Sequenced: peripheral blood. The receptors derive from a man aged 45-60 years with active or convalescent COVID-19.

This clone appeared once. The V and J genes are TRBV18 and TRBJ2-1; tentative D call: TRBD2 (6 bases). Germline V lookup: CDR1 KGHSH, CDR2 LQKENI. Trimming shortened V by 4 bases and J by 8 bases, and 18 bases separated the two germline ends. CDR3 length: 15 amino acids. Here the CDR3 DNA reads TGTGCCAGCTCACGGGGGGTAAACACCGGCGATGAGCAGTTCTTC. Translating it yields CASSRGVNTGDEQFF. Complete variable domain (other parts from reference TRBV18 and TRBJ2-1): NAGVMQNPRHLVRRRGQEARLRCSPMKGHSHVYWYRQLPEEGLKFMVYLQKENIIDESGMPKERFSAEFPKEGPSILRIQQVVRGDSAAYFCASSRGVNTGDEQFFGPGTRLTVL.

The V gene is TRBV25-1, the J gene TRBJ2-2; TRBD2 matches at 11 bases. The CDR3 is 15 amino acids. V was pared by 8 bases and J by 6 bases, with 8 bases of the junction left unmatched. In germline, CDR1 is MGHDK, CDR2 SYGVNS. CDR3 amino acids: CASGSGLAVAGELFF. In DNA, the CDR3 is TGTGCCAGCGGATCGGGACTAGCGGTCGCCGGGGAGCTGTTTTTT.

The chain links TRBV28 to TRBJ2-7; D perhaps matches TRBD2 (6 bases). Germline V gives CDR1 MDHEN, CDR2 SYDVKM. Trimming removed 5 bases from V and 7 bases from J, with 21 bases in between. The CDR3 covers 15 residues. For the CDR3, the DNA is TGTGCCAGCAGTCCGACCGGGACGCCGGGGGATGAGCAGTACTTC. Translated, it gives CASSPTGTPGDEQYF.

The J gene is TRBJ2-3, the V gene TRBV5-6, with D unresolved. Looked up from germline, CDR1 is SGHDT and CDR2 is YYEEEE. V gave up 5 bases and J gave up 7 bases, with 14 bases separating them. This CDR3 contains 13 residues. The CDR3 bases are TGTGCCAGCAGGGTGTATCGAGATAATACGCAGTATTTT. Its protein product is CASRVYRDNTQYF.

V gene TRBV19 combines with J gene TRBJ2-2; 7 bases map to TRBD1. The CDR3 is 14 amino acids. CDR1 LNHDA and CDR2 SQIVND come from the germline V gene (reference sequence). The V gene end was trimmed by 6 bases and the J gene end by 0 bases; junction bases not matched to a gene: 1. The CDR3 nucleotides are TGTGCCAGTAGGGACAGGACGAACACCGGGGAGCTGTTTTTT. This sequence encodes CASRDRTNTGELFF.

The CDR3 DNA follows: TGTGCCAGCAGCGGACGGGACTACGAGCAGTACTTC. Translating it yields CASSGRDYEQYF. This chain connects TRBV6-4 to TRBJ2-7; D possibly corresponds to TRBD2 (5 bases). Germline loops: CDR1 MRHNA, CDR2 SNTAGT. The CDR3 loop spans 12 amino acids. V lost 6 bases and J lost 3, with 9 bases in between.

This clone was counted a single time. The CDR3 sequence: CASSLDRGTNYGYTF. Written as DNA, the CDR3 is TGTGCCAGCAGTCTTGACAGGGGTACTAACTATGGCTACACCTTC. This chain uses TRBV6-6 with TRBJ1-2; 8 bases fit TRBD1. The germline V gene encodes CDR1 MNHNY and CDR2 SVGAGI (reference sequence). Losses at the gene ends were 5 bases for V and 0 bases for J; bases not matched to a gene: 5. This CDR3 is 15 amino acids long.

This rearrangement joins TRBV28 to TRBJ2-7; 8 bases line up with TRBD1. Looked up from germline, CDR1 is MDHEN and CDR2 is SYDVKM. The ends lost 3 bases at V and 2 bases at J; junction bases unmatched: 6. There are 15 residues in the CDR3. The CDR3 nucleotides read TGTGCCAGCAGTTTGGGGACAGGCGGAACCTACGAGCAGTACTTC. Protein product: CASSLGTGGTYEQYF.

The V gene is TRBV30, the J gene TRBJ2-7, with 9 bases identical to TRBD1. Per the germline V gene, CDR1 is GTSNPN and CDR2 is SVGIG (reference sequence). The CDR3 loop spans 14 amino acids. The trim removed 3 bases at V and 7 bases at J, leaving 10 bases unmatched. The CDR3 sequence: CAWSPGTGRREQYF. The CDR3 DNA reads TGTGCCTGGAGCCCCGGGACAGGGCGGCGAGAGCAGTACTTC.

This clone came up once. The V call is TRBV19, the J call TRBJ1-6, with 9 positions matching TRBD1. The CDR3 extends over 13 amino acids. Germline V CDR1 and CDR2: LNHDA, SQIVND (reference sequence). J lost 7 bases, V lost 11 bases, and 6 bases had no gene match. The DNA for the CDR3 is TGTGCCGCCGAGGGACAGGGAAATTCACCCCTCCACTTT. This sequence encodes CAAEGQGNSPLHF.

This clone was observed a handful of times. The chain joins TRBV27 to TRBJ1-2, with 9 bases fitting TRBD1. The CDR3 totals 14 residues. Germline V gene lookup returns CDR1 MNHEY and CDR2 SMNVEV (reference sequence). V shed 7 bases and J 4 bases; nucleotides not matched to a gene: 7. The CDR3: CASTDLGQGYGYTF. In DNA form, the CDR3 reads TGTGCCAGCACCGATTTGGGACAGGGCTATGGCTACACCTTC.

This clone turned up a few times. J is TRBJ2-7 and V is TRBV10-2; 7 positions agree with TRBD2. The CDR3 consists of 17 residues. V shed 6 bases, J shed 5 bases, and the junction held 19 bases outside the gene matches. CDR1 is WSHSY and CDR2 is SAAADI in the germline V gene. CDR3 nucleotides: TGCGCCAGCAGGGGAAGGGCCAGCGGGAAACGGTCAAACGAGCAGTACTTC. As protein: CASRGRASGKRSNEQYF.

The rearrangement uses TRBV19 and TRBJ1-2; 8 bases are a match to TRBD1. This CDR3 spans 16 amino acids. With V trimmed by 6 bases and J by 8 bases, 17 bases remained unmatched. Germline V gene sequence: CDR1 LNHDA, CDR2 SQIVND (reference sequence). The CDR3 spells CASSSNRDDRGRGYTF. As DNA, the CDR3 is TGTGCCAGTAGCAGCAATAGGGACGACAGGGGCCGCGGCTACACCTTC.

The table lists this clone with a count of one. The chain combines TRBV7-3 with TRBJ2-2; D perhaps matches TRBD2 (6 bases). In germline, CDR1 is SGHTA, CDR2 FQGTGA. The CDR3 is 17 amino acids. V was cut by 4 bases and J by 6 bases, with 21 bases left in between. DNA of the CDR3: TGTGCCAGCAGCTCCCGGGGAGGAGGGCCCCCTCCCGGGGAGCTGTTTTTT. Protein: CASSSRGGGPPPGELFF. Combining the CDR3 with reference TRBV7-3 and TRBJ2-2 gives the whole variable domain GAGVSQTPSNKVTEKGKYVELRCDPISGHTALYWYRQSLGQGPEFLIYFQGTGAADDSGLPNDRFFAVRPEGSVSTLKIQRTERGDSAVYLCASSSRGGGPPPGELFFGEGSRLTVL.

The rearrangement links TRBV3-1 (or the pseudogene TRBV3-2) to TRBJ1-4; D gene unclear. Germline CDR1 reads LGHDT; CDR2 reads YNNKEL (reference sequence). The CDR3 consists of 16 residues. The germline V and J ends were trimmed by 0 bases and 0 bases, with 8 bases remaining between them. CDR3 sequence: CASSQDGESTNEKLFF. The CDR3 DNA sequence: TGTGCCAGCAGCCAAGATGGGGAGTCAACTAATGAAAAACTGTTTTTT.

CDR3 protein: CASSQDSGSYEQYF. The CDR3 DNA reads as TGCGCCAGCAGCCAAGATTCAGGTTCCTACGAGCAGTACTTC. The V call is TRBV4-1, the J call TRBJ2-7; D uncertain. The CDR3 loop spans 14 amino acids. From germline, CDR1 is MGHRA and CDR2 YSYEKL. V gave up 0 bases and J gave up 1 base, with 7 bases separating them.

This clone turned up a few times. This sequence joins TRBV6-5 and TRBJ2-7; 8 positions agree with TRBD1. Trimming took 0 bases from V and 3 from J; bases not matched to a gene: 4. Germline V gives CDR1 MNHEY, CDR2 SVGAGI. This CDR3 region has 15 residues. The CDR3 reads CASSYSPTGGYEQYF. The CDR3 nucleotides are TGTGCCAGCAGTTACTCTCCAACAGGGGGCTACGAGCAGTACTTC.

The DNA of the CDR3 is TGTGCCAGCAGCCATGGCCATGACACTGAAGCTTTCTTT. Encoded protein: CASSHGHDTEAFF. The chain carries TRBV3-1 (or the pseudogene TRBV3-2) and TRBJ1-1, with D uncertain. Trimming took off 3 bases at V and 3 bases at J, with 8 bases between the two ends. CDR3 length equals 13 residues. Germline lookup yields CDR1 LGHDT and CDR2 YNNKEL (reference sequence).

The chain uses TRBV28 and TRBJ2-7, with 8 nucleotides matching TRBD1. Germline V gene lookup returns CDR1 MDHEN and CDR2 SYDVKM. CDR3 size: 14 residues. Unmatched junction bases numbered 7, after V lost 2 bases and J lost 7 bases. The CDR3 DNA reads as TGTGCCAGCAGTTTACAGGGGGCGGGGCGGGAGCAGTACTTC. Translation: CASSLQGAGREQYF.

V usage is TRBV20-1 and J usage is TRBJ1-1; 9 nucleotides agree with TRBD1. CDR1 DFQATT and CDR2 SNEGSKA come from the germline V gene (reference sequence). The V gene end was trimmed by 3 bases and the J gene end by 1 base; junction bases not matched to a gene: 3. This CDR3 spans 14 amino acids. DNA of the CDR3: TGCAGTGCTAGTCGGACAGGGGAGAACACTGAAGCTTTCTTT. Protein: CSASRTGENTEAFF.